This T cell receptor beta chain was observed in a study of T cell repertoires in ileal Crohn's disease. V lost 8 bases, J lost 0 bases, and 5 bases stayed unmatched. Germline V gene data show CDR1 as SGHVS and CDR2 as FQNEAQ. The CDR3 loop spans 16 amino acids. Overall study findings and caveats: Every patient over 26.8% clonality showed endoscopic recurrence.

About this clone: Its antigen is not identified.

Per sample, approximately 540 nanograms of biopsy DNA were TCRB immunosequenced. Assay used: immunoSEQ multiplex PCR; TCRdb lists only in-frame clones, some missing. The sample comprises over 13,000 clones, 80% of which are singletons, and under 5% rests with the top ten. The rearrangement joins TRBV7-8 to TRBJ2-5; TRBD2 matches 14 bases. The clonotype was recovered from an adult with Crohn's disease. Sequencing was done on a sample of ileal tissue. The CDR3 DNA reads TGTGCCAGCGCCGGGACTAGCGGGAGACACCAAGAGACCCAGTACTTC. Protein product: CASAGTSGRHQETQYF.